The 21 T cell receptor beta chains given below trace back to one sample, sequenced in a study of blood T cell repertoires in COVID-19. Data came from immunoSEQ multiplex PCR; TCRdb stores just in-frame clones and leaves some out. The sample lists 250,000 to 350,000 clones; nearly 90% were seen once. Source material: PBMCs or T cells enriched from blood (not recorded which). The source is a woman aged 18-35 years with acute COVID-19.

This clone was observed a few times. V usage is TRBV9 and J usage is TRBJ2-1; D is unclear. V lost 2 bases and J lost 4, with 7 bases in between. Germline V CDR1 and CDR2: SGDLS, YYNGEE. The CDR3 totals 13 residues. CDR3 loop: CASSVTVYNEQFF. The CDR3 nucleotides are TGTGCCAGCAGCGTCACAGTTTACAATGAGCAGTTCTTC.

The chain employs TRBV4-1 and TRBJ1-5, with TRBD1 matching over 7 bases. The CDR3 consists of 17 residues. Trimming took 0 bases from V and 6 from J; bases not matched to a gene: 11. Germline CDR1 reads MGHRA; CDR2 reads YSYEKL. The CDR3 bases are TGCGCCAGCAGCCAAGATCCTACCAGGGGGTTGTTTCAGCCCCAGCATTTT. The encoded protein is CASSQDPTRGLFQPQHF.

This chain uses TRBV7-9 with TRBJ2-1, with D possibly being TRBD1 (6 bases). This CDR3 is 14 amino acids long. The germline V gene encodes CDR1 SEHNR and CDR2 FQNEAQ (reference sequence). The V end was cut by 5 bases, the J end by 4 bases, with 12 bases between. The CDR3 region is CASSQGHLYNEQFF. CDR3 in DNA: TGTGCCAGCAGCCAGGGACACCTTTACAATGAGCAGTTCTTC.

This sequence joins TRBV25-1 and TRBJ2-3; 9 bases match TRBD1. V trimming: 4 bases; J trimming: 4 bases; junction bases outside the gene matches: 3. This CDR3 contains 14 residues. CDR1 and CDR2 (germline): MGHDK, SYGVNS. DNA for the CDR3: TGTGCCAGCAGTGTTCGACAGGGGGCAGATACGCAGTATTTT. It yields the protein CASSVRQGADTQYF.

The chain links TRBV28 to TRBJ1-2, with 11 nucleotides matching TRBD1. The CDR3 is 13 residues long. Germline trimming cut 6 bases from V and 5 bases from J; bases unmatched to any gene: 2. Germline values: CDR1 MDHEN, CDR2 SYDVKM. The CDR3 protein is CASRGDRGYGYTF. In nucleotides, the CDR3 is TGTGCCAGCAGGGGGGACAGGGGGTATGGCTACACCTTC.

The rearrangement links TRBV19 to TRBJ2-1; D perhaps matches TRBD2 (5 bases). This CDR3 has 15 amino acids. CDR1 is LNHDA and CDR2 is SQIVND in the germline V gene (reference sequence). The V and J ends lost 4 bases and 0 bases respectively, with 10 bases between them. The CDR3, as DNA: TGTGCCAGTAGTAAAACGGGAAGCTCCTACAATGAGCAGTTCTTC. Residues: CASSKTGSSYNEQFF.

The V and J genes are TRBV4-1 and TRBJ2-7, with TRBD2 identical over 9 bases. V shed 1 base, J shed 5 bases, and the junction held 3 bases outside the gene matches. From germline, CDR1 is MGHRA and CDR2 YSYEKL. CDR3 length equals 14 residues. Here the CDR3 reads CASSQASGVDEQYF. The CDR3 DNA follows: TGCGCCAGCAGCCAAGCTAGCGGGGTGGACGAGCAGTACTTC.

The chain employs TRBV19 and TRBJ1-1, with TRBD1 identical over 8 bases. CDR3 size: 14 residues. Per the germline V gene, CDR1 is LNHDA and CDR2 is SQIVND (reference sequence). V lost 5 bases, J lost 4 bases, and 6 bases stayed unmatched. CDR3 nucleotides: TGTGCCAGTAGTCCACAGGGGGACGGCACTGAAGCTTTCTTT. This translates into CASSPQGDGTEAFF.

This clone was recorded a few times. The J gene is TRBJ1-5, the V gene TRBV28, with a weak D call TRBD1 (5 bases). The germline gives CDR1 MDHEN, CDR2 SYDVKM. This CDR3 is built from 15 residues. The germline V and J ends were trimmed by 3 bases and 3 bases, with 12 bases remaining between them. This CDR3 is CASSFSGTNNQPQHF. The CDR3 nucleotides are TGTGCCAGCAGTTTCAGCGGGACGAACAATCAGCCCCAGCATTTT.

The rearrangement uses TRBV2 and TRBJ2-1, with TRBD1 identical over 8 bases. The junction had 3 bases not matched to a gene; V was cut back by 6 bases and J by 2 bases. Germline CDR1 is SNHLY and CDR2 is FYNNEI. The CDR3 contains 14 residues. The CDR3 spells CASRRTGTYNEQFF. For the CDR3, the DNA is TGTGCCAGCAGGCGGACAGGGACCTACAATGAGCAGTTCTTC.

A single count supports this clone. J is TRBJ2-5 and V is TRBV6-5, with TRBD2 as a possible D gene (5 bases). V lost 0 bases, J lost 5 bases, and 7 bases lay in between. The CDR3 is 13 residues long. Germline V CDR1 and CDR2: MNHEY, SVGAGI. This chain's CDR3 is CASSYSSGETQYF. Written as DNA, the CDR3 is TGTGCCAGCAGTTACTCGTCGGGGGAGACCCAGTACTTC.

This chain uses TRBV5-1 with TRBJ2-7; TRBD2 agrees at 13 bases. The germline gives CDR1 SGHRS, CDR2 YFSETQ. The CDR3 spans 15 residues. After removal of 6 bases from V and 3 bases from J, the junction contained 6 bases not matched to a gene. The CDR3 is CASTRTSGSNYEQYF. DNA for the CDR3: TGCGCCAGCACCCGGACTAGCGGGAGTAACTACGAGCAGTACTTC.

The chain is built from TRBV9 and TRBJ1-6; the D gene is possibly TRBD1 (6 bases). CDR1 and CDR2 (germline): SGDLS, YYNGEE. Trimming removed 0 bases from V and 9 bases from J, with 16 bases in between. The CDR3 consists of 16 residues. This CDR3 is CASSVDTGPPGSPLHF. The CDR3 nucleotides read TGTGCCAGCAGCGTAGACACAGGGCCGCCGGGTTCACCCCTCCACTTT.

The chain couples TRBV4-2 to TRBJ2-3; 8 bases agree with TRBD2. The CDR3 contains 14 residues. The germline gives CDR1 LGHNA, CDR2 YNFKEQ. The J segment lost 10 bases and the V segment lost 0 bases, leaving 6 bases of the junction unmatched. The CDR3 coding sequence is TGTGCCAGCAGCCAAGACAGATTCGGGAGGGCGCAGTATTTT. This sequence encodes CASSQDRFGRAQYF.

This chain joins TRBV12-3 or TRBV12-4 and TRBJ2-7; 7 nucleotides match TRBD1. The CDR3 totals 13 residues. V was pared by 4 bases and J by 2 bases, with 2 bases of the junction left unmatched. The CDR3 spells CASSWDSAYEQYF. CDR3 coding DNA: TGTGCCAGCAGTTGGGACAGCGCCTACGAGCAGTACTTC.

V gene TRBV11-3 combines with J gene TRBJ2-5; D is unclear. The CDR3 is 15 amino acids. Deletions cut 0 bases from V and 2 bases from J, with 10 bases between. Germline V CDR1 and CDR2: SGHNT, YENEEA. The CDR3 sequence: CASSLDSSRQETQYF. In DNA, the CDR3 is TGTGCCAGCAGCTTAGATTCTTCCAGACAAGAGACCCAGTACTTC.

The chain recombines TRBV7-9 with TRBJ2-7; 7 bases are a match to TRBD2. With V trimmed by 5 bases and J by 4 bases, 2 bases remained unmatched. Germline CDR1 and CDR2: SEHNR and FQNEAQ (reference sequence). The CDR3 contains 12 residues. CDR3 nucleotides: TGTGCCAGCAGCGCCGGGGGGTACGAGCAGTACTTC. Translating it yields CASSAGGYEQYF. The variable domain in full, completed from reference TRBV7-9 and TRBJ2-7, reads DTGVSQNPRHKITKRGQNVTFRCDPISEHNRLYWYRQTLGQGPEFLTYFQNEAQLEKSRLLSDRFSAERPKGSFSTLEIQRTEQGDSAMYLCASSAGGYEQYFGPGTRLTVT.

This clone showed up just once. The chain has TRBV15 and TRBJ1-2, with 10 positions matching TRBD1. Unmatched junction bases numbered 6, after V lost 0 bases and J lost 8 bases. The CDR3 is 15 amino acids. Germline CDR1 is LNHNV and CDR2 is YYDKDF (reference sequence). CDR3 coding DNA: TGTGCCACCAGCAGAGATCGAGGGACAGGGGACGGCTACACCTTC. Protein: CATSRDRGTGDGYTF. Combining the CDR3 with reference TRBV15 and TRBJ1-2 gives the whole variable domain DAMVIQNPRYQVTQFGKPVTLSCSQTLNHNVMYWYQQKSSQAPKLLFHYYDKDFNNEADTPDNFQSRRPNTSFCFLDIRSPGLGDTAMYLCATSRDRGTGDGYTFGSGTRLTVV.

The chain couples TRBV15 to TRBJ2-1, with 9 bases matching TRBD1. V lost 1 base to trimming and J lost 3 bases; unmatched junction nucleotides: 4. CDR3 length: 16 amino acids. Germline V gene data show CDR1 as LNHNV and CDR2 as YYDKDF (reference sequence). CDR3 sequence: CATSRVGTGIYNEQFF. CDR3 bases: TGTGCCACCAGCAGAGTAGGGACAGGGATCTACAATGAGCAGTTCTTC. Drawing the rest from reference TRBV15 and TRBJ2-1, the complete variable domain is DAMVIQNPRYQVTQFGKPVTLSCSQTLNHNVMYWYQQKSSQAPKLLFHYYDKDFNNEADTPDNFQSRRPNTSFCFLDIRSPGLGDTAMYLCATSRVGTGIYNEQFFGPGTRLTVL.

V and J are TRBV4-1 and TRBJ2-2; D unclear. V lost 2 bases and J 1 base, leaving 8 bases between the germline ends. The CDR3 sequence is 15 residues long. The V gene's germline CDR1 is MGHRA and CDR2 YSYEKL. For the CDR3, the DNA is TGCGCCAGCAGCCAACTTGGCGGGAACACCGGGGAGCTGTTTTTT. It yields the protein CASSQLGGNTGELFF.

This clone was observed a few times. The genes are TRBV6-1 and TRBJ2-3; unclear D gene. In germline, CDR1 is MNHNS, CDR2 SASEGT. Between the trimmed V and J ends, which lost 3 bases and 2 bases, there was a span of 12 bases. The CDR3 has 15 amino acids. The CDR3 is CASSEYGGSTDTQYF. CDR3 DNA sequence: TGTGCCAGCAGTGAGTATGGTGGCTCCACAGATACGCAGTATTTT.